This T cell receptor (beta chain) was recovered during a study of blood T cell repertoires in COVID-19. Across the study: COVID-19 samples from acute and convalescent phases originated in the United States, Italy and Spain. The analysed material was cDNA or gDNA that came from T cells, B-cell-depleted T cells, or PBMCs.

CDR3 length: 14 amino acids. Authors' methods: Reference gene primers were amplified, and this amplification served to estimate nucleated cell counts. Assay: immunoSEQ multiplex PCR; the TCRdb copy retains only in-frame clones and omits some. The DNA gave D and trimming, while V, J and clone size come from that table. The table includes about 300,000 clones, around 82% detected once. The V call is TRBV21-1, the J call TRBJ1-2. TRBV21-1 is recorded as a pseudogene. This TCR was sampled from a woman in her forties or fifties with acute or convalescent COVID-19. The sample was peripheral blood. The CDR3 nucleotides are TGTGCCAGCAGCAAGGGGCGGGGGGACGACGGCTACACCTTC. Translation gives CASSKGRGDDGYTF.